This T cell receptor beta chain was recorded in a study of tumor-infiltrating lymphocytes in primary liver carcinoma. Overall study: Samples yielded about 3.5 to 7.5 million productive TCRbeta reads, similar across tissue types.

Co-extracted RNA and DNA came from roughly 20-30 mg of unsorted bulk tissue. For this clonotype: Its antigen remains unknown. It is likely a read error, because the conserved phenylalanine at the end of the CDR3 is missing. Because the CDR3's place on the DNA is in doubt, the DNA is left out and the CDR3 is given as listed by TCRdb.

With a constant-region primer, TCR beta cDNA was made from about 0.55 ug of total RNA. ARM-PCR, slightly modified, supplied the TCR beta libraries through three nested multiplex PCR rounds. Amplification in the first two PCR rounds was performed using TRBV1-TRBV30 forward primers and a C-beta reverse primer for 9 to 11 cycles each. TCRdb passed the multiplex PCR reads through MiXCR, listing each CDR3 protein once. The sample lists some 22,000 distinct CDR3 sequences; 60% to 80% were seen once. Broader study findings: There were only about 8-25% of top clones found in all five tumor regions.

The CDR3 is 18 residues long, counting both termini. CDR1 and CDR2 from the germline V gene are LGHNA and YNFKEQ. The chain joins TRBV4-2 to TRBJ2-7; TRBD1, the D gene given by the table, was not confirmed from the DNA. The clonotype comes from a woman younger than 45 with primary liver carcinoma and hepatitis B virus infection. Material for sequencing was liver tumor tissue from sampling region 5. Subset defined: tumor region T5, tumor centre. CDR3 region: CASSQEHLGQGGPREHYL.